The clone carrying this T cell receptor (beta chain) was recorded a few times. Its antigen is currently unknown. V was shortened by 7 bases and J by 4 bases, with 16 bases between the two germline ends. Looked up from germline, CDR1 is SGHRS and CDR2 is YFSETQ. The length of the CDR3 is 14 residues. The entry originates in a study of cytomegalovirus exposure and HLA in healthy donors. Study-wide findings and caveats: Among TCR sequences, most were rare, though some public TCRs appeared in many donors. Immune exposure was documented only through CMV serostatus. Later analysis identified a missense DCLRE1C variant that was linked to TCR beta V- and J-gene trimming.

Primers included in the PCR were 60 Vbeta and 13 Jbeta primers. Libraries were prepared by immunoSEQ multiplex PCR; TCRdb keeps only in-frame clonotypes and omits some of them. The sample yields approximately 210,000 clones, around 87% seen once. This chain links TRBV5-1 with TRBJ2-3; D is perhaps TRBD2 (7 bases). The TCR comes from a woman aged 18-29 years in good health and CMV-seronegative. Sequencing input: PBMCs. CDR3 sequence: CASSPGGASDTQYF. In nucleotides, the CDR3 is TGCGCCAGCTCGCCGGGGGGCGCGTCAGATACGCAGTATTTT.